These 22 T cell receptor beta chains were sequenced from one sample in a study of cytomegalovirus exposure and HLA in healthy donors. 60 Vbeta and 13 Jbeta primers were used in PCR. Only in-frame clones appear in the TCRdb table, and some are missing; sequencing was by immunoSEQ multiplex PCR. The table shows 100,000 to 150,000 clones, with 65% to 90% occurring only once. The sample consisted of PBMCs. These receptors were obtained from a man between 18 and 29 years old in good health and CMV-seronegative.

This chain joins TRBV15 and TRBJ1-5, with D possibly TRBD1 on 6 matching bases. Per germline, CDR1 LNHNV and CDR2 YYDKDF (reference sequence). V was cut by 2 bases and J by 9 bases, with 17 bases left in between. The CDR3 consists of 15 residues. The CDR3: CATSRLDSPVGPQHF. The CDR3 DNA is TGTGCCACCAGCAGATTGGACAGTCCGGTAGGGCCCCAGCATTTT.

The gene calls are TRBV10-3 and TRBJ1-1; TRBD1 is a possible D gene (6 bases). Germline V gene sequence: CDR1 ENHRY, CDR2 SYGVKD. The CDR3 runs to 13 residues. The V end lost 9 bases, the J end lost 5 bases, and 16 bases lay between the germline ends. The CDR3 DNA reads as TGTGCCATTTCGAACAGGGAGGGGACTGAAGCTTTCTTT. Its translation is CAISNREGTEAFF.

The chain is built from TRBV29-1 and TRBJ2-3; D ambiguous. Deletions cut 6 bases from V and 5 bases from J, with 9 bases between. CDR3 length: 11 amino acids. CDR1 and CDR2 (germline): SQVTM, ANQGSEA. The CDR3 bases are TGCAGCGTGCAGACGGGAGATACGCAGTATTTT. Amino acid sequence: CSVQTGDTQYF.

J is TRBJ1-1 and V is TRBV9, with 10 bases that match TRBD1. The germline gives CDR1 SGDLS, CDR2 YYNGEE. Trimming removed 3 bases from V and 4 bases from J; junction bases left unmatched: 6. This CDR3 comprises 15 residues. The CDR3 loop is CASSASGTGATEAFF. CDR3 nucleotides: TGTGCCAGCAGCGCCTCCGGGACAGGGGCCACTGAAGCTTTCTTT.

V usage is TRBV25-1 and J usage is TRBJ1-1; D is undetermined. V lost 3 bases and J lost 5, with 13 bases in between. CDR1 and CDR2 from the germline V gene are MGHDK and SYGVNS. CDR3 size: 14 residues. In DNA form, the CDR3 reads TGTGCCAGCAGTGAGGGAGCCTCACGGACTGAAGCTTTCTTT. Translated, it gives CASSEGASRTEAFF.

This sequence joins TRBV7-9 and TRBJ1-5, with D possibly being TRBD1 (6 bases). The V end was cut by 5 bases, the J end by 6 bases, with 23 bases between. CDR1 is SEHNR, CDR2 FQNEAQ, per germline (reference sequence). The CDR3 length is 17 residues. In nucleotides, the CDR3 is TGTGCCAGCAGCCCGACCCAAGGGGGGAGGGGAGGTCAGCCCCAGCATTTT. It encodes CASSPTQGGRGGQPQHF.

The chain employs TRBV25-1 and TRBJ2-5; D not resolved. The J call is in doubt because the DNA end fits TRBJ2-7 better. CDR1 MGHDK and CDR2 SYGVNS come from the germline V gene. This CDR3 region has 10 residues. The CDR3 coding sequence is TGTGCCAGCAGTGACTACGAGCAGTACTTC. Residues: CASSDYEQYF.

This clone was found once. The J gene is TRBJ2-6, the V gene TRBV10-2, with 7 positions matching TRBD1. The CDR3 loop spans 16 amino acids. After removal of 7 bases from V and 0 bases from J, the junction contained 6 bases not matched to a gene. Germline CDR1 is WSHSY and CDR2 is SAAADI. For the CDR3, the DNA is TGCGCCAGCAAAGGACAGGTTCTCTCTGGGGCCAACGTCCTGACTTTC. Amino acid sequence: CASKGQVLSGANVLTF.

This rearrangement joins TRBV30 to TRBJ2-7, with a weak D call TRBD1 (5 bases). The CDR3 consists of 13 residues. CDR1 is GTSNPN, CDR2 SVGIG, per germline (reference sequence). The V end lost 2 bases, the J end lost 2 bases, and 10 bases lay between the germline ends. This CDR3 reads CAWSLKGTYEQYF. DNA of the CDR3: TGTGCCTGGAGTTTGAAGGGGACCTACGAGCAGTACTTC.

V gene TRBV9 combines with J gene TRBJ2-7; D is possibly TRBD2 (6 bases). The V end was cut by 3 bases, the J end by 3 bases, with 16 bases between. CDR3 length: 15 residues. Germline V gene data show CDR1 as SGDLS and CDR2 as YYNGEE. The DNA for the CDR3 is TGTGCCAGCAGCGCTTTCTTAGACGGGAGCTACGAGCAGTACTTC. This translates into CASSAFLDGSYEQYF.

The V gene is TRBV7-9, the J gene TRBJ1-1, with 9 bases matching TRBD1. The CDR3 sequence is 15 residues long. Germline V gene data show CDR1 as SEHNR and CDR2 as FQNEAQ (reference sequence). V gave up 4 bases and J gave up 6 bases; unmatched junction bases: 9. The CDR3 nucleotides read TGTGCCAGCAGCTGGGGCGGGACAGGGAAACCTGAAGCTTTCTTT. This encodes CASSWGGTGKPEAFF.

Concerning this clone itself: The junction does not match germline at one end; this may be a read error. This sequence joins TRBV2 and TRBJ1-1; a possible D gene is TRBD1 (5 bases). The CDR3 is made up of 12 amino acids. Germline CDR1 reads SNHLY; CDR2 reads FYNNEI. The CDR3 DNA is TGTGCCAGCAGTGAAGACAGGAGGGTTCTGCTCTTT. Its protein product is CASSEDRRVLLF.

The chain employs TRBV19 and TRBJ1-1; D remains ambiguous. The CDR3 has 12 residues. Germline V gives CDR1 LNHDA, CDR2 SQIVND (reference sequence). V was trimmed by 7 bases and J by 7 bases, leaving 13 bases between them. The CDR3 DNA is TGTGCCAGTACCAATTCACCGCGTGAAGCTTTCTTT. It specifies CASTNSPREAFF.

This clone turned up a few times. This rearrangement joins TRBV2 to TRBJ1-1; no clear D gene. The CDR3 has 13 amino acids. Looked up from germline, CDR1 is SNHLY and CDR2 is FYNNEI. V lost 4 bases and J 5 bases, leaving 11 bases between the germline ends. The CDR3 protein is CASSASGGTEAFF. The CDR3 bases are TGTGCCAGCAGTGCGTCGGGTGGAACTGAAGCTTTCTTT.

This chain connects TRBV5-5 to TRBJ1-5, with 9 bases identical to TRBD1. The ends lost 2 bases at V and 4 bases at J; junction bases unmatched: 4. Germline V CDR1 and CDR2: SGHKS, YYEKEE (reference sequence). The CDR3 sequence is 15 residues long. The CDR3 loop is CASSLGTGKNQPQHF. In DNA form, the CDR3 reads TGTGCCAGCAGCTTAGGGACAGGGAAAAATCAGCCCCAGCATTTT.

This chain links TRBV19 with TRBJ2-2; TRBD1 matches 7 bases. Germline trimming cut 5 bases from V and 5 bases from J; bases unmatched to any gene: 11. The CDR3 sequence is 16 residues long. CDR1 is LNHDA and CDR2 is SQIVND in the germline V gene (reference sequence). CDR3 sequence: CASSPLPGQQTGELFF. The CDR3 DNA follows: TGTGCCAGTAGTCCCCTACCGGGACAGCAAACCGGGGAGCTGTTTTTT.

This clone was observed a handful of times. This chain uses TRBV9 with TRBJ1-6; 9 nucleotides align to TRBD1. Germline CDR1 reads SGDLS; CDR2 reads YYNGEE. This CDR3 spans 17 amino acids. V trimming: 4 bases; J trimming: 6 bases; junction bases outside the gene matches: 11. The CDR3 DNA reads TGTGCCAGCAGCCCCTGGGACAGGGTAATCCGTAATTCACCCCTCCACTTT. As protein: CASSPWDRVIRNSPLHF.

The rearrangement uses TRBV6-1 and TRBJ2-7; tentatively, D is TRBD2 (7 bases). This CDR3 spans 14 amino acids. Germline values: CDR1 MNHNS, CDR2 SASEGT. Trimming removed 5 bases at V and 6 bases at J, with 17 bases between. CDR3 residues: CASSTGRGASEQYF. DNA of the CDR3: TGTGCCAGCAGTACTGGACGGGGGGCCTCCGAGCAGTACTTC.

The chain joins TRBV7-2 to TRBJ2-1; 13 nucleotides align to TRBD2. The germline CDR1 and CDR2 sequences are SGHTA and FQGNSA. After removal of 7 bases from V and 8 bases from J, the junction contained 11 bases not matched to a gene. The CDR3 is 16 amino acids. CDR3 sequence (DNA): TGTGCCAGCACCCAACGAGGACTAGCGGGGGTATATGAGCAGTTCTTC. Translated, it gives CASTQRGLAGVYEQFF.

The chain carries TRBV5-1 and TRBJ2-5; the match to TRBD1 covers 7 bases. The CDR3 consists of 14 residues. Trimming cost V 0 bases and J 5 bases; bases outside gene matches: 4. Germline V gene sequence: CDR1 SGHRS, CDR2 YFSETQ. The CDR3 protein is CASSLDYRGETQYF. DNA of the CDR3: TGCGCCAGCAGCTTGGATTACAGGGGTGAGACCCAGTACTTC.

This chain joins TRBV5-6 and TRBJ2-3, with 7 bases lining up with TRBD2. The CDR3 length is 15 residues. Trimming removed 2 bases from V and 2 bases from J; junction bases left unmatched: 5. Germline V gives CDR1 SGHDT, CDR2 YYEEEE. As DNA, the CDR3 is TGTGCCAGCAGCTTCGGGACTATCTTCACAGATACGCAGTATTTT. Protein: CASSFGTIFTDTQYF.

V is TRBV4-2 and J is TRBJ1-2; maybe TRBD1 (5 bases). CDR1 is LGHNA, CDR2 YNFKEQ, per germline. The CDR3 has 16 residues. Trimming left V 0 bases short and J 4 bases short, with 15 bases between. The CDR3 DNA follows: TGTGCCAGCAGCCAAGAGAGGCAGGGAGGGTCCTATGGCTACACCTTC. This encodes CASSQERQGGSYGYTF.